This is a list of T cell receptor beta chains from one sample in a study of T-cell reconstitution after alpha-beta-depleted transplantation in children. TCRdb reanalysed the PCR reads using MiXCR and keeps one entry per CDR3 protein. The sample yields around 340,000 distinct CDR3 sequences, roughly 13% seen once. Sequencing used PBMCs, obtained from the stem cell graft. The source of these receptors is a human donor who donated a stem cell graft to a child with Fanconi anemia. The CDR3 runs from the conserved cysteine through the conserved F or W. A D gene is named only where the DNA matches it firmly. Size values are once, few and many counts, or a class for expanded clones, and some rows have none.

CDR3nt	CDR3aa	v_gene	len	j_gene	abundance	d_gene
TGCAGTGCTGAACAGATACTGCAAGAGACCCAGTACTTC	CSAEQILQETQYF	TRBV20-1	13	TRBJ2-5	-	-
TGCAGTGCTGAACGGGACGGTCAAAAGGATGAGCAGTTCTTC	CSAERDGQKDEQFF	TRBV20-1	14	TRBJ2-1	many	-
TGTGCCAGCAGGCTTAGACAGGAGGCGGATACGCAGTATTTT	CASRLRQEADTQYF	TRBV6-2/TRBV6-3	14	TRBJ2-3	many	-
TGCAGCGCTGAGGGCACCCCCACTGAAGCTTTCTTT	CSAEGTPTEAFF	TRBV29-1	12	TRBJ1-1	few	-
TGCGCCAGCAGCTTGGCCCTAGGACCCTCAGGAGCCAAAAACATTCAGTACTTC	CASSLALGPSGAKNIQYF	TRBV5-1	18	TRBJ2-4	-	-
TGTGCCAGCAGCCATGTCAATGGCCCTGAGCAGTTCTTC	CASSHVNGPEQFF	TRBV3-1	13	TRBJ2-1	few	-
TGTGCCACCAGCGTAATTCGGGCTGCAGATACGCAGTATTTT	CATSVIRAADTQYF	TRBV15	14	TRBJ2-3	-	-
TGTGCCAGCAGTTTACAGGGGGGCCTCATGAACACTGAAGCTTTCTTT	CASSLQGGLMNTEAFF	TRBV28	16	TRBJ1-1	-	TRBD1
TGTGCCAGCAGTGATCGGGGACTAGATGATACGCAGTATTTT	CASSDRGLDDTQYF	TRBV6-1	14	TRBJ2-3	-	TRBD2
TGCGCCAGCAGCGTAACAGGGAACGGCTTCAACACTGAAGCTTTCTTT	CASSVTGNGFNTEAFF	TRBV5-1	16	TRBJ1-1	few	-
TGTGCCAGCAGCTTAGAGGCCTGGACTGAAGCTTTCTTT	CASSLEAWTEAFF	TRBV7-6	13	TRBJ1-1	-	-
TGCGCCAGCAGCTTCGGGCTAGCGGGGGTAAATGAGCAGTTCTTC	CASSFGLAGVNEQFF	TRBV5-1	15	TRBJ2-1	-	TRBD2
TGCGCCAGCATTGACAGTAGTGGGGCCAACGTCCTGACTTTC	CASIDSSGANVLTF	TRBV5-1	14	TRBJ2-6	-	-